This T cell receptor beta chain is drawn from a study of T cells in Graves' hyperthyroidism and ophthalmopathy. About this clonotype: Antigen specificity is unknown.

The CDR3 loop spans 14 amino acids. With 1 base removed from V and 9 bases from J, the gap between germline ends came to 13 bases. RNA transcripts were the template for amplifying TCR beta CDR3 regions. TCR CDR3 regions were first amplified by RT-PCR with HTBI primers. TCRdb re-analysed the multiplex PCR reads in MiXCR, keeping a single row per CDR3 protein. There are hundreds of thousands of distinct CDR3 sequences in the sample; roughly 15% occur only once, and around 13% lies in the top ten. Regarding the study as a whole: In simple terms, a model built on 13 V-J features told ophthalmopathy apart from stable hyperthyroidism.

The chain is built from TRBV12-3 or TRBV12-4 and TRBJ2-1; the D is unclear. The origin of this receptor is a man between 18 and 35 years old with Graves' ophthalmopathy. Sequencing was done on a sample of blood. The CDR3 protein is CASSLVVTRSEQFF. As DNA, the CDR3 is TGTGCCAGCAGTTTAGTGGTCACCCGAAGTGAGCAGTTCTTC.